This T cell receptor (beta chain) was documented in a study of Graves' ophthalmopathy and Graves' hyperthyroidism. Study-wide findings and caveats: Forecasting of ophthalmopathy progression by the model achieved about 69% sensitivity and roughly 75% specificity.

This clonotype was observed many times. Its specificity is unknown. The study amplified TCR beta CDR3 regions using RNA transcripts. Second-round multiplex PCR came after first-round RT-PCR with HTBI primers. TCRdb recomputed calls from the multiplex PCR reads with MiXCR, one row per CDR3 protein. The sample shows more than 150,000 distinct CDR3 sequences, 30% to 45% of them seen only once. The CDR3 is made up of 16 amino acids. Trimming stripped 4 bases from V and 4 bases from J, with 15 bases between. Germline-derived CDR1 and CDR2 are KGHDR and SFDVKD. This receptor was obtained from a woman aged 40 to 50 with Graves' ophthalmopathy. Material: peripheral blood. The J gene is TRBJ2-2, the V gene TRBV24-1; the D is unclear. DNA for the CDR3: TGTGCCACCAGTGAGACCTATGGAACCGCCACCGGGGAGCTGTTTTTT. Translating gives CATSETYGTATGELFF.